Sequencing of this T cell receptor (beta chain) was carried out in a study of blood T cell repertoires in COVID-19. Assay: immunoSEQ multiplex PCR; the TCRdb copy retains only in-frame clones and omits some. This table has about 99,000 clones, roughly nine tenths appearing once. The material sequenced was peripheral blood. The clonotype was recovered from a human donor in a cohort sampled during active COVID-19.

In nucleotides, the CDR3 is TGCGCCAGCAGCATACAGAGCTCCTATAATTCACCCCTCCACTTT. Translation: CASSIQSSYNSPLHF. This sequence joins TRBV5-1 and TRBJ1-6; D call uncertain. The CDR3 loop spans 15 amino acids. Trimming removed 4 bases at V and 0 bases at J, with 8 bases between. Germline CDR1 reads SGHRS; CDR2 reads YFSETQ.